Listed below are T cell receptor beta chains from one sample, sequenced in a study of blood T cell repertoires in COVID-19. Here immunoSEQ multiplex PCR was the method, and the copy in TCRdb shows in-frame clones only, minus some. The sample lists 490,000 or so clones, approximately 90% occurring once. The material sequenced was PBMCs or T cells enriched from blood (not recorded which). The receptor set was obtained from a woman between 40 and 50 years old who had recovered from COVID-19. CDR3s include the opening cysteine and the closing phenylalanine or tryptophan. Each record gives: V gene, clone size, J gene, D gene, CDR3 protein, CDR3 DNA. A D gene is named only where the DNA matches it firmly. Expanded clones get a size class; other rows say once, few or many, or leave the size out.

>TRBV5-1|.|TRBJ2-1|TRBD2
CASSPTASTSGTYNEQFF
TGCGCCAGCAGCCCCACCGCCTCGACTAGCGGGACGTACAATGAGCAGTTCTTC
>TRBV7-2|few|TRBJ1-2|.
CASSRDPGPNYGYTF
TGTGCCAGCAGCCGGGATCCGGGCCCTAACTATGGCTACACCTTC
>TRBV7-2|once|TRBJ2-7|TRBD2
CASSLPGLAGSEQYF
TGTGCCAGCAGCTTGCCGGGACTAGCGGGATCCGAGCAGTACTTC
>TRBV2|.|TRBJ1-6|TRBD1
CASSDLSGGSPLHF
TGTGCCAGCAGTGATCTGTCAGGGGGTTCACCCCTCCACTTT
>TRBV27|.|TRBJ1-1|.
CASRKARGAATLNTEAFF
TGTGCCAGCAGAAAGGCGCGTGGGGCGGCGACTTTGAACACTGAAGCTTTCTTT
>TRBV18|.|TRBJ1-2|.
CASSQEGGDNYGYTF
TGTGCCAGCTCACAGGAAGGAGGGGATAACTATGGCTACACCTTC
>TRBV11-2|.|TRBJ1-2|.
CASSFAANYGYTF
TGTGCCAGCAGCTTTGCAGCGAACTATGGCTACACCTTC
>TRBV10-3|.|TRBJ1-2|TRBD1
CAIRGGTGGEVYGYTF
TGTGCCATCAGGGGAGGGACAGGGGGCGAGGTTTATGGCTACACCTTC
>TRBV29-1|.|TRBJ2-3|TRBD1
CSVSDRGGTDTQYF
TGCAGCGTCTCGGACAGGGGAGGCACAGATACGCAGTATTTT
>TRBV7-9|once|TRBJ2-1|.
CASSSPPWGSRSSYNEQFF
TGTGCCAGCAGCTCTCCGCCGTGGGGCTCACGCAGCTCCTACAATGAGCAGTTCTTC
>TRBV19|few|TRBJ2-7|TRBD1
CASSNPGTANDEQYF
TGTGCCAGTAGCAACCCCGGGACAGCTAACGACGAGCAGTACTTC
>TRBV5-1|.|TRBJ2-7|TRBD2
CASSLGVAGEGYEQYF
TGCGCCAGCAGCTTGGGGGTAGCGGGAGAGGGGTACGAGCAGTACTTC
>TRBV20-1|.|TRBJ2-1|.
CSASLEIHSREQFF
TGCAGTGCTAGTCTCGAAATTCACTCACGGGAGCAGTTCTTC
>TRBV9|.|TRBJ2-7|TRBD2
CASSPGLAGIYEQYF
TGTGCCAGCAGCCCTGGACTAGCGGGGATATACGAGCAGTACTTC
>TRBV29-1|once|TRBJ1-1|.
CSGGGTEAFF
TGCAGCGGAGGAGGCACTGAAGCTTTCTTT
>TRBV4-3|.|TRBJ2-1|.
CASSQEWLRGSKYEQFF
TGCGCCAGCAGCCAAGAATGGCTTCGGGGGAGCAAGTATGAGCAGTTCTTC
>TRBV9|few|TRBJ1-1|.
CASSVARGTEAFF
TGTGCCAGCAGCGTAGCCAGGGGCACTGAAGCTTTCTTT
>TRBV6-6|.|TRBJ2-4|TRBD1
CASSYSAGGASLQYF
TGTGCCAGCAGTTACTCGGCAGGGGGTGCTAGCCTTCAGTACTTC
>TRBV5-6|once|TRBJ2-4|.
CASSNTNIQYF
TGTGCCAGCAGCAACACAAACATTCAGTACTTC
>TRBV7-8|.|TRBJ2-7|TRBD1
CASSPIRDSSYEQYF
TGTGCCAGCAGCCCGATCAGGGACAGTTCCTACGAGCAGTACTTC
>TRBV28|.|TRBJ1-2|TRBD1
CASSSAGQGYYGYTF
TGTGCCAGCAGTTCGGCGGGACAGGGGTACTATGGCTACACCTTC
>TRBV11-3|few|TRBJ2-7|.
CASSFLTDGEQYF
TGTGCCAGCAGCTTCTTGACAGACGGCGAGCAGTACTTC